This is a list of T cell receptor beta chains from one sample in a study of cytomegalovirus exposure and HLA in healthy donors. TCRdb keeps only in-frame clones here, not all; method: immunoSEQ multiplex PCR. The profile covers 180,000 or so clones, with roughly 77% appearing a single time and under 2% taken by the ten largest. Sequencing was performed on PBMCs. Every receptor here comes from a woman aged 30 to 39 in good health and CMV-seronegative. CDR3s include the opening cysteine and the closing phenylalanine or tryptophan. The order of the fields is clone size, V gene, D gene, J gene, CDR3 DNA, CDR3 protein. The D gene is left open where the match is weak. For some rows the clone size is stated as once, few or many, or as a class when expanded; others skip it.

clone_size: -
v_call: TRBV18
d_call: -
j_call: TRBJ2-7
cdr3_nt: TGTGCCAGCTCACCTAACCGGGGTTCCTACGAGCAGTACTTC
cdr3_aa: CASSPNRGSYEQYF

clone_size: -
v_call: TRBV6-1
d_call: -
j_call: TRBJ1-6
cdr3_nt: TGTGCCAGCAGTGACCGACAGGCCCCAGGGTATAATTCACCCCTCCACTTT
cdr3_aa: CASSDRQAPGYNSPLHF

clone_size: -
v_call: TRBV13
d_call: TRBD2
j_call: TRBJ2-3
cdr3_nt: TGTGCCAGCAGCTTAGTCTTAGCGGGGGGGTATGGCACAGATACGCAGTATTTT
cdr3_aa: CASSLVLAGGYGTDTQYF

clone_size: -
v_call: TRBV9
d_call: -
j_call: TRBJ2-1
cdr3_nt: TGTGCCAGCAGCCCCGGAGGGGGGGCCTACAATGAGCAGTTCTTC
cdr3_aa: CASSPGGGAYNEQFF

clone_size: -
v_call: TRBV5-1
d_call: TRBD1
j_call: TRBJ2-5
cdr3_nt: TGCGCCAGCAGCTTTCCGACAGGGGTGGGAGAGACCCAGTACTTC
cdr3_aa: CASSFPTGVGETQYF

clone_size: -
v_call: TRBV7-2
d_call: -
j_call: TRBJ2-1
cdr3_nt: TGTGCCAGCAGCTTACTAGGTTTTGATGAGCAGTTCTTC
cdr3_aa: CASSLLGFDEQFF

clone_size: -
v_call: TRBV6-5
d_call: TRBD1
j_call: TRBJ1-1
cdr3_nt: TGTGCCAGCAGTTCCTGGACAGGGGGGAACACTGAAGCTTTCTTT
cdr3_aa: CASSSWTGGNTEAFF

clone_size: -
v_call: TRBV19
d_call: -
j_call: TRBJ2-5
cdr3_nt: TGTGCCAGTAGTATATCGGGAGAGACCCAGTACTTC
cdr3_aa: CASSISGETQYF

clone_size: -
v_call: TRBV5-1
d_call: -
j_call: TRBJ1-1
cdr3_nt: TGCGCCAGCAGCTTTTCCCCCGCTGGAAGCGGAACGACTGAAGCTTTCTTT
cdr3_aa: CASSFSPAGSGTTEAFF

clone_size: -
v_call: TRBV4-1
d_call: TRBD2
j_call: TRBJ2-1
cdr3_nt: TGCGCCAGCAGCCAAGACGGATCCAGCGGGGGCCGCTACAATGAGCAGTTCTTC
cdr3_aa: CASSQDGSSGGRYNEQFF

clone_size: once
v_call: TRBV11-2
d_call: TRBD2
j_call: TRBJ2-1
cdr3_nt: TGTGCCAGCAGCTTAGGCTTCGGACTAGTTTACAATGAGCAGTTCTTC
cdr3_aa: CASSLGFGLVYNEQFF

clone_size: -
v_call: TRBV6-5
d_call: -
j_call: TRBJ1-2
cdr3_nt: TGTGCCAGCAGGGGGGGAACTGGTGGCTACACCTTC
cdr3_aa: CASRGGTGGYTF

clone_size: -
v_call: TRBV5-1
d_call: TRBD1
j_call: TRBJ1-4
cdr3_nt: TGCGCCAGCAGCGGCGGGACAGACTATGAAAAACTGTTTTTT
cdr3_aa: CASSGGTDYEKLFF

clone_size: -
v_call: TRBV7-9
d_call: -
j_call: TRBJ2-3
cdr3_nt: TGTGCCAGCAGCTTAGGGAGCCTCCGGGGCACAGATACGCAGTATTTT
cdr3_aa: CASSLGSLRGTDTQYF

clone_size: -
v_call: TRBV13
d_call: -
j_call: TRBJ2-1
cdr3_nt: TGTGCCAGCAGCCCCCGTAAAGCCAATGAGCAGTTCTTC
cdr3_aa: CASSPRKANEQFF

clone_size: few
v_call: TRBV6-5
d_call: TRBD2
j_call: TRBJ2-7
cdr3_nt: TGTGCCAGCAGGACTAGCGGGTCCTACGAGCAGTACTTC
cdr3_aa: CASRTSGSYEQYF

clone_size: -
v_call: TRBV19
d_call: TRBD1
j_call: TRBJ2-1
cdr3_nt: TGTGCCAGTACTAATAGGGGCGGACAGGCATCGGCCACGAATCGCGATGAGCAGTTCTTC
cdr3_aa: CASTNRGGQASATNRDEQFF

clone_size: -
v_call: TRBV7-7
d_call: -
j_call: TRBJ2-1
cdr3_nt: TGTGCCAGCAGCTTATCGGACAACATATACAATGAGCAGTTCTTC
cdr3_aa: CASSLSDNIYNEQFF

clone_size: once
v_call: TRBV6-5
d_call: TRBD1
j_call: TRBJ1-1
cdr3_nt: TGTGCCAGCAGTTCTGGGACAGGGGGCACTGAAGCTTTCTTT
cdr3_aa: CASSSGTGGTEAFF

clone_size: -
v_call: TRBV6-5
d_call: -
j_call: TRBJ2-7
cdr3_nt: TGTGCCAGCAGTGCCGGGGGTTACGAGCAGTACTTC
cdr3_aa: CASSAGGYEQYF

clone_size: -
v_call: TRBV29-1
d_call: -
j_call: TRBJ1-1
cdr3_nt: TGCAGCGTTGCGGCAGGAATAATGAACACTGAAGCTTTCTTT
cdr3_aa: CSVAAGIMNTEAFF

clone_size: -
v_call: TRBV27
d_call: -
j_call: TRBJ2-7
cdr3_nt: TGTGCCAGCAGCTCGGGATCCCTCTACGAGCAGTACTTC
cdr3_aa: CASSSGSLYEQYF

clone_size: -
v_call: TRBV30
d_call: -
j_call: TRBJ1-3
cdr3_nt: TGTGCCTCCCGGGGTTCCTCTGGAAACACCATATATTTT
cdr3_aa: CASRGSSGNTIYF

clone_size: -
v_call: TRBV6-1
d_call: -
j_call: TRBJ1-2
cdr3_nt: TGTGCCAGCAGTGATAACTTTGGCTATGGCTACACCTTC
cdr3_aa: CASSDNFGYGYTF

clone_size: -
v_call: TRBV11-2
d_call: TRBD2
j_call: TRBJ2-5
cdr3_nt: TGTGCCAGCAGCGCCCGGGGGGGCCTTCAGACCCAGTACTTC
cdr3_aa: CASSARGGLQTQYF

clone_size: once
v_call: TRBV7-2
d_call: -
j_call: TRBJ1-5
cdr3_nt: TGTGCCAGCAGCTCCGGACAGTTCAATCAGCCCCAGCATTTT
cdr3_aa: CASSSGQFNQPQHF

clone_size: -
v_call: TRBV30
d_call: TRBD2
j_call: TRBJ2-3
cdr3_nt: TGTGCCTGGAGAGAGCTAGCGGGGAACACAGATACGCAGTATTTT
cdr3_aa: CAWRELAGNTDTQYF

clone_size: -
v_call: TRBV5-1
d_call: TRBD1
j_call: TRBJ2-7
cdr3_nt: TGCGCCAGCAGCTTACAGGGACAGGGGGGATACGAGCAGTACTTC
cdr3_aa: CASSLQGQGGYEQYF

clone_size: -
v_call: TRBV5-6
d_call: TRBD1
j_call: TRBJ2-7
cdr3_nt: TGTGCCAGCAGCTTCCGAACCATCATCACAGGGGGCGTCTACGAGCAGTACTTC
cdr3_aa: CASSFRTIITGGVYEQYF

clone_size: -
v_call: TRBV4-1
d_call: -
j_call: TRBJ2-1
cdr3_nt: TGCGCCAGCAGCCAAGATTCGGCAGGTTACAATGAGCAGTTCTTC
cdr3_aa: CASSQDSAGYNEQFF

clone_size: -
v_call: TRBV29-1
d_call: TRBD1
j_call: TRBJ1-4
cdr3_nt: TGCAGCGTTAGGACAGGGCAAAAACTGTTTTTT
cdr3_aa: CSVRTGQKLFF

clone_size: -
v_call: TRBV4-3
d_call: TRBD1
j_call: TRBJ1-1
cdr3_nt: TGCGCCAGCAGCCAAGGTGCCCGACAGGGGGCCTCTGAAGCTTTCTTT
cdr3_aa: CASSQGARQGASEAFF

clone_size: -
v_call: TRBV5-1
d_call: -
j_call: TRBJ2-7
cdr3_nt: TGCGCCAGCAGGTCGACGAGCCCGGGCGAGCAGTACTTC
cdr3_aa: CASRSTSPGEQYF

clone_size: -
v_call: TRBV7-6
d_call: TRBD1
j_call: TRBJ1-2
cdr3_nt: TGTGCCAGCAGCAGGACCGGGACAGGCCTCTATGGCTACACCTTC
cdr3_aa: CASSRTGTGLYGYTF

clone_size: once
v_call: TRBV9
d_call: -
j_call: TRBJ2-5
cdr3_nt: TGTGCCAGCAGCGCACAGAGCTCGGGGGAGACCCAGTACTTC
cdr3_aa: CASSAQSSGETQYF

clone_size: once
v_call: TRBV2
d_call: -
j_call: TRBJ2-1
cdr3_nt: TGTGCCAGCAGTGAAGAAGGGACATCTTACAATGAGCAGTTCTTC
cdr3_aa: CASSEEGTSYNEQFF

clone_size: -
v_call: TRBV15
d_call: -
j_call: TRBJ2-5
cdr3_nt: TGTGCCACCAGCAGAGATAGGGGAGAGACCCAGTACTTC
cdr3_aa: CATSRDRGETQYF

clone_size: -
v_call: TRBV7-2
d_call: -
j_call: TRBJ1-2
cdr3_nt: TGTGCCAGCAGCTTAGATCCAGGAGGGAGGTATGGCTACACCTTC
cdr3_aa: CASSLDPGGRYGYTF

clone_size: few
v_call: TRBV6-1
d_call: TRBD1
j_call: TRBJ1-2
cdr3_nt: TGTGCCAGCAGCGAGCAGACAGGGCTTTCCTATGGCTACACCTTC
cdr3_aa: CASSEQTGLSYGYTF

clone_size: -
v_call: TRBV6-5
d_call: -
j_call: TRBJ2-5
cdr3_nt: TGTGCCAGCAGACCCGACAGAGGCCAGTACTTC
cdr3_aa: CASRPDRGQYF

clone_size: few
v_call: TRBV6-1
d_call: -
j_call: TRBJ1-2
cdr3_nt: TGTGCCAGCAGTTTTGAAGTATGGGCGTATGGCTACACCTTC
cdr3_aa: CASSFEVWAYGYTF

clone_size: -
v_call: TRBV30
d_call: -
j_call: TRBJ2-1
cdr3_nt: TGTGCCGGAGAAACAGGGCGCAGCTCCTACAATGAGCAGTTCTTC
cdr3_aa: CAGETGRSSYNEQFF

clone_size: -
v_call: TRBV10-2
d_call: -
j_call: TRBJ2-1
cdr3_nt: TGCGCCATCTCCGATGGGCCCCCCTTGAATGAGCAGTTCTTC
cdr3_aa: CAISDGPPLNEQFF

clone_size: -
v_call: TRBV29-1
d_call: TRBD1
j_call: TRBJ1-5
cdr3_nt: TGCAGCGTTGGTCAGGGGGTTTCTCAGCCCCAGCATTTT
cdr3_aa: CSVGQGVSQPQHF